This section outlines one T cell receptor (beta chain) sequence together with its context. The antigen it recognizes is unknown. No much larger clone exists at a distance of one base, and base qualities are not known. This sample stems from a study of blood T cell repertoires in COVID-19 (TCRdb year 2020). Regarding the research as a whole: Samples from collaborators originated in the United States, Italy and Spain and spanned both the acute and convalescent phases of COVID-19. The material from the prospective study consisted of cDNA or gDNA derived from T cells, B-cell-depleted T cells, or PBMCs. The dataset comprised deeply sampled blood TCRbeta repertoires from subjects exposed to, actively infected with, or recovered from COVID-19. The repertoires were released in a freely available public database meant as a resource for research on the immune response to SARS-CoV-2. Samples were obtained from the ongoing ImmuneRACE study (first 160 participants) and from about 1,300 subjects provided by 6 global collaborators. A de-identified subject ID, COVID-19 status, age in years and sex were almost always included in the sample metadata. Where available, HLA class I and class II types were obtained from metadata supplied by the sample provider rather than from assay-based typing. On the study overall, not on this receptor specifically: How much clinical and demographic metadata was included differed by source and by participant, and the metadata was provided uncurated.

The CDR3 has 14 amino acids, counting the end cysteine and phenylalanine. The read is trimmed to its CDR3 DNA, 42 bases read in frame from base 1. Trimming at the junction amounts to 0 bases on V and 4 bases on J, and the germline ends lie 7 bases apart. From the germline V gene, CDR1 is MGHRA and CDR2 is YSYEKL. TCRbeta CDR3 regions were amplified from genomic DNA by means of the immunoSEQ Assay, a bias-controlled multiplex PCR. On the authors' methods: Nucleated cell counts per sample were estimated from amplification of reference gene primers within the assay. Sequence reads were collapsed and filtered to measure the absolute abundance of every unique TCRbeta CDR3 rearrangement. For each sample, productive Simpson clonality was calculated by taking the square root of Simpson's diversity index across productive rearrangements. TCRdb took over this immuneACCESS table, retaining in-frame rearrangements with V and J assigned. Such tables are incomplete; in checked studies, under half of the missing clones stem from an unresolved V gene, and the remainder is unexplained. Clone size and the V and J calls come from that table; the DNA yielded D and trimming. Within this sample are around 250,000 clones, with approximately 85% of them counted one time only. Clones ranked in the top ten supply around 1.8% of the sample.

Participants in the prospective study were enrolled through a virtual design, were aged 18 to 89 years, and lived in about 25 United States geographic areas. In the prospective study, cohorts were assigned on the basis of participant-reported clinical history obtained from a screening survey and a study questionnaire. Recovered participants in ImmuneRACE Cohort 3 were defined by two consecutive negative NP/OP PCR tests, clearance by a healthcare professional, or resolution of symptoms. Mobile phlebotomists in the prospective study collected whole blood, serum and a nasopharyngeal or oropharyngeal swab from every participant. Participants in the prospective study had the option to provide additional blood draws and questionnaires over an approximately 2-month period. Prospective study blood samples were shipped either frozen or at room temperature before DNA extraction.

Sequencing input: PBMCs or T cells enriched from blood (not recorded which). This receptor was obtained from a woman in her fifties or sixties who had recovered from COVID-19. The rearranged chain carries TRBV4-1 and TRBJ2-1; a confident D gene designation cannot be given. The CDR3 here reads CASSQDYPYNEQFF. The nucleotide sequence reads as follows: TGCGCCAGCAGCCAAGACTATCCTTACAATGAGCAGTTCTTC.